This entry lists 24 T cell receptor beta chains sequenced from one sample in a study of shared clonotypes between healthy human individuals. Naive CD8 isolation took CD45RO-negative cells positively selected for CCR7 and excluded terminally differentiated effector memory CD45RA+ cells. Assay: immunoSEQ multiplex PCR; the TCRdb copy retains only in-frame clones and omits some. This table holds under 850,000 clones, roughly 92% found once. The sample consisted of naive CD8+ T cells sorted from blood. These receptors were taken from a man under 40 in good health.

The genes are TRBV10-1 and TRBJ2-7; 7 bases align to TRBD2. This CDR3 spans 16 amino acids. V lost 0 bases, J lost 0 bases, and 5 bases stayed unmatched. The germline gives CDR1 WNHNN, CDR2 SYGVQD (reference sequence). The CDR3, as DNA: TGCGCCAGCAGTGAGTCGCGGCGGGGGAGCTCCTACGAGCAGTACTTC. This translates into CASSESRRGSSYEQYF.

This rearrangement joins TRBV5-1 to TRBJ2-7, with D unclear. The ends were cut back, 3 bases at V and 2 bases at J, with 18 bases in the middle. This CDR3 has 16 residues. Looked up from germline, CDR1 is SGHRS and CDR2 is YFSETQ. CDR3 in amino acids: CASSSLVFDWAYEQYF. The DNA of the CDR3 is TGCGCCAGCAGCTCTCTTGTGTTCGACTGGGCCTACGAGCAGTACTTC.

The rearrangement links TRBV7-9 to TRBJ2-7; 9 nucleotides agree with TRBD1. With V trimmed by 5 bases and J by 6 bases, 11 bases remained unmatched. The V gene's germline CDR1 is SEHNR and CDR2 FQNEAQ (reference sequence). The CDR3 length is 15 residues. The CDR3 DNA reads TGTGCCAGCAGCATGGCACAGGGGGCTGGCGGCGAGCAGTACTTC. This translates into CASSMAQGAGGEQYF. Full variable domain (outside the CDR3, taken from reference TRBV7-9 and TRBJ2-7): DTGVSQNPRHKITKRGQNVTFRCDPISEHNRLYWYRQTLGQGPEFLTYFQNEAQLEKSRLLSDRFSAERPKGSFSTLEIQRTEQGDSAMYLCASSMAQGAGGEQYFGPGTRLTVT.

The CDR3 region has the DNA TGTGCCAGCAGTTTTGGAACAGGGTCGTCATCCGAGCAGTACTTC. Translation: CASSFGTGSSSEQYF. The J gene is TRBJ2-7, the V gene TRBV27, with D tentatively TRBD1 (6 bases). The V end was cut by 3 bases, the J end by 6 bases, with 18 bases between. From germline, CDR1 is MNHEY and CDR2 SMNVEV (reference sequence). The CDR3 runs 15 residues.

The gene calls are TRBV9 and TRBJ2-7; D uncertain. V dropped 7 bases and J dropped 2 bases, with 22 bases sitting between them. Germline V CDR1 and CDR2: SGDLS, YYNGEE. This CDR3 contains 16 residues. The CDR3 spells CASPPASLNGPYEQYF. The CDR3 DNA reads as TGTGCCAGCCCCCCCGCAAGCCTCAATGGCCCCTACGAGCAGTACTTC.

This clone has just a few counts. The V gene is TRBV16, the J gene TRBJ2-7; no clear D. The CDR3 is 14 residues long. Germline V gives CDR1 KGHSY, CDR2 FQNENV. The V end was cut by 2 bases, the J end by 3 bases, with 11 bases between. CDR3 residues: CASSQRSTHYEQYF. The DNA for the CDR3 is TGTGCCAGCAGCCAAAGGTCCACTCACTACGAGCAGTACTTC.

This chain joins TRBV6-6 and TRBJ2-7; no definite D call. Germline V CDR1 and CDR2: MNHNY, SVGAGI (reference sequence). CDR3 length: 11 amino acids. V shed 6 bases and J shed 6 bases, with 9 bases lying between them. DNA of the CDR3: TGTGCCAGCAGATCAAACTCCGAGCAGTACTTC. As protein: CASRSNSEQYF.

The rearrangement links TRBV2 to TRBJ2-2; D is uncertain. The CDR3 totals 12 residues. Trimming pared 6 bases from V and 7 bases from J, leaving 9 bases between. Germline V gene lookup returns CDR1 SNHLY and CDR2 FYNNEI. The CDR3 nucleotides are TGTGCCAGCAGAAGCCCCCGCGGGGAGCTGTTTTTT. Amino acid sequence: CASRSPRGELFF. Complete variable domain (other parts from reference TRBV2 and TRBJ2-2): EPEVTQTPSHQVTQMGQEVILRCVPISNHLYFYWYRQILGQKVEFLVSFYNNEISEKSEIFDDQFSVERPDGSNFTLKIRSTKLEDSAMYFCASRSPRGELFFGEGSRLTVL.

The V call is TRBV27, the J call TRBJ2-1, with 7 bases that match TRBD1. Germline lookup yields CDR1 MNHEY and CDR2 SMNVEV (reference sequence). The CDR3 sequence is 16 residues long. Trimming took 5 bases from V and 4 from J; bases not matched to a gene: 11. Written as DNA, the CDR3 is TGTGCCAGCAGTCTTCAGCCCGGGACAGCATACAATGAGCAGTTCTTC. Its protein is CASSLQPGTAYNEQFF.

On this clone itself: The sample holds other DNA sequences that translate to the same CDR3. CDR3 bases: TGTGCCAGCAGCGCCGGGACAGGGGGCACTGAAGCTTTCTTT. Protein: CASSAGTGGTEAFF. V and J are TRBV27 and TRBJ1-1, with 11 bases matching TRBD1. Germline CDR1 and CDR2: MNHEY and SMNVEV (reference sequence). The CDR3 has 14 residues. J gave up 4 bases and V 6 bases, and 4 bases lay outside the gene matches.

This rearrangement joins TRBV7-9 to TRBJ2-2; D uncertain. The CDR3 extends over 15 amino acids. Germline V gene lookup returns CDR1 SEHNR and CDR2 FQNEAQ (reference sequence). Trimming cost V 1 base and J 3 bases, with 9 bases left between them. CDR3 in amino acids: CASSLVRGDTGELFF. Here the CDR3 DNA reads TGTGCCAGCAGCTTAGTACGAGGAGACACCGGGGAGCTGTTTTTT.

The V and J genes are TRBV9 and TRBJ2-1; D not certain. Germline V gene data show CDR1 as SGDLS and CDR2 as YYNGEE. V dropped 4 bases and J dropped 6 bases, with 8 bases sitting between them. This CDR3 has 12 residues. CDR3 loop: CASSIAPNEQFF. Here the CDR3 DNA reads TGTGCCAGCAGCATAGCTCCCAATGAGCAGTTCTTC.

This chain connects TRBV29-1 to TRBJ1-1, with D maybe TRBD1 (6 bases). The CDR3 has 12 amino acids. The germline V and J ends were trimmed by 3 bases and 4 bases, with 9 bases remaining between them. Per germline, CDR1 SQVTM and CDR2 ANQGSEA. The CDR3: CSVEAGVTEAFF. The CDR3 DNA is TGCAGCGTTGAGGCAGGGGTCACTGAAGCTTTCTTT.

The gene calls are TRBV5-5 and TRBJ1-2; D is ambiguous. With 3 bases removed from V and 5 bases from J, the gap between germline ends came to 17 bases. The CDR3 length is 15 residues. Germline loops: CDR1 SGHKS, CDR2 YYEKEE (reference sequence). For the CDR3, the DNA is TGTGCCAGCAGCTCCTCGGACGGAAAGGAGTATGGCTACACCTTC. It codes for CASSSSDGKEYGYTF.

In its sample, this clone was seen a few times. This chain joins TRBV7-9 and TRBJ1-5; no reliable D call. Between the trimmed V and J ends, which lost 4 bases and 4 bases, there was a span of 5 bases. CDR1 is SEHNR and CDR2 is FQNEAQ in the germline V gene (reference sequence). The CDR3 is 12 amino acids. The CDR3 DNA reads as TGTGCCAGCAGCTCCCAGAATCAGCCCCAGCATTTT. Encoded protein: CASSSQNQPQHF.

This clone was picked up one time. CDR3 coding DNA: TGTGCCAGCAGCTTCTTCCCTACTAGCGACAATGAGCAGTTCTTC. It yields the protein CASSFFPTSDNEQFF. The chain is built from TRBV7-2 and TRBJ2-1; 7 bases map to TRBD2. Germline CDR1 reads SGHTA; CDR2 reads FQGNSA. The CDR3 is 15 amino acids. The V segment lost 3 bases and the J segment 5 bases; nucleotides outside the gene matches: 7.

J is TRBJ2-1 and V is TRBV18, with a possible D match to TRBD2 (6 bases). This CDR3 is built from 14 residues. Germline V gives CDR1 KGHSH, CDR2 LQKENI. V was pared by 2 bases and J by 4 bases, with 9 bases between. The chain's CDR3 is CASSPTRGYNEQFF. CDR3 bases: TGTGCCAGCTCACCAACGCGGGGTTACAATGAGCAGTTCTTC.

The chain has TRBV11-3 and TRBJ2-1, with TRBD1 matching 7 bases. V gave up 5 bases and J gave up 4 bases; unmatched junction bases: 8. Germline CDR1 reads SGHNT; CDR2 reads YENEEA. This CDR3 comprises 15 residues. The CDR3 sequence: CASSPPGQLYNEQFF. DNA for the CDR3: TGTGCCAGCAGCCCCCCGGGACAGCTGTACAATGAGCAGTTCTTC.

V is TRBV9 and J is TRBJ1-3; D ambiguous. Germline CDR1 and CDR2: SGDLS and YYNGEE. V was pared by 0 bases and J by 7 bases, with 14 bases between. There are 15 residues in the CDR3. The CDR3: CASSVGFSSLNTIYF. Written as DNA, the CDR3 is TGTGCCAGCAGCGTAGGATTCAGTTCCCTCAACACCATATATTTT.

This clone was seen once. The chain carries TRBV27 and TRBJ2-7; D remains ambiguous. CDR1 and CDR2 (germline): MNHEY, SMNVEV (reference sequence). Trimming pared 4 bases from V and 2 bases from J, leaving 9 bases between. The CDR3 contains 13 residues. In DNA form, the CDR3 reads TGTGCCAGCAGTTACCGCCCGGCCTACGAGCAGTACTTC. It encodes CASSYRPAYEQYF.

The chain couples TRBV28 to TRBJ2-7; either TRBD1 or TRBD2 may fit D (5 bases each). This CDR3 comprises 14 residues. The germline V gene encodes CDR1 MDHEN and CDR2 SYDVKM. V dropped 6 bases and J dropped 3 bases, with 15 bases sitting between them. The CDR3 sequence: CASRHRDGYYEQYF. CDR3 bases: TGTGCCAGCAGACACCGGGACGGTTACTACGAGCAGTACTTC. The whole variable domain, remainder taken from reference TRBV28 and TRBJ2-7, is DVKVTQSSRYLVKRTGEKVFLECVQDMDHENMFWYRQDPGLGLRLIYFSYDVKMKEKGDIPEGYSVSREKKERFSLILESASTNQTSMYLCASRHRDGYYEQYFGPGTRLTVT.

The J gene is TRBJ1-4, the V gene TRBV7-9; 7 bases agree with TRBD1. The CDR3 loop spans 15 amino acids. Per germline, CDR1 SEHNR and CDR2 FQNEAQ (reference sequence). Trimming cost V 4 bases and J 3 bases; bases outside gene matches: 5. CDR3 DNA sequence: TGTGCCAGCAGCTCAATGGACAGGTCTAATGAAAAACTGTTTTTT. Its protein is CASSSMDRSNEKLFF.

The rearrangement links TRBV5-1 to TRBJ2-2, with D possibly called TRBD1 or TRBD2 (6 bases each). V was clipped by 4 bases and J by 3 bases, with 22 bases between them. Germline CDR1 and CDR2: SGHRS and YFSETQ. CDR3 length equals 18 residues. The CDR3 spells CASSAPSGGLEYTGELFF. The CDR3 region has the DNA TGCGCCAGCAGCGCGCCGTCCGGGGGCTTGGAGTACACCGGGGAGCTGTTTTTT. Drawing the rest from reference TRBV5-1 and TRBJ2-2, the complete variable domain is KAGVTQTPRYLIKTRGQQVTLSCSPISGHRSVSWYQQTPGQGLQFLFEYFSETQRNKGNFPGRFSGRQFSNSRSEMNVSTLELGDSALYLCASSAPSGGLEYTGELFFGEGSRLTVL.

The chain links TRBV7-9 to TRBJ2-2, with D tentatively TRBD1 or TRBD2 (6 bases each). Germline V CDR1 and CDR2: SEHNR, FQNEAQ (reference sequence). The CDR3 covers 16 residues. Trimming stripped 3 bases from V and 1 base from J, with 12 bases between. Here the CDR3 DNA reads TGTGCCAGCAGCTTGAAAGGGGGGAGGAACACCGGGGAGCTGTTTTTT. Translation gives CASSLKGGRNTGELFF.